These T cell receptor beta chains were read from a single sample in a study of blood T cell repertoires in COVID-19. The protocol was immunoSEQ multiplex PCR, while the TCRdb copy is restricted to in-frame clones and leaves out a portion. The table has 150,000 to 250,000 clones, about four fifths seen once. The specimen was peripheral blood. The receptors stem from a woman in her thirties or forties with COVID-19, enrolled during active disease. The CDR3 runs from the conserved cysteine through the conserved F or W.

CATSARGGEETQYF,TRBV24-1,TRBJ2-5
CASSPYTGDNEQFF,TRBV7-3,TRBJ2-1
CASREGLETGELFF,TRBV10-1,TRBJ2-2
CASTPGKNIQYF,TRBV6-5,TRBJ2-4
CASRRTPYNEQFF,TRBV12-3/TRBV12-4,TRBJ2-1
CASSLGGNTEAFF,TRBV11-2,TRBJ1-1
CASSLFVAGGLNEQFF,TRBV5-4,TRBJ2-1
CASSYRGLEQYF,TRBV6-2/TRBV6-3,TRBJ2-7
CASSGQGGAEAFF,TRBV19,TRBJ1-1
CASARGTYEQYF,TRBV6-5,TRBJ2-7
CASSLRDRRNTGELFF,TRBV7-3,TRBJ2-2
CASSFWRGKDTQYF,TRBV27,TRBJ2-3
CASRNDRGPNEQYF,TRBV6-6,TRBJ2-7
CASSPGASQETQYF,TRBV7-2,TRBJ2-5
CASSLGMDRGADTQYF,TRBV5-1,TRBJ2-3
CASSLEVVAFF,TRBV12-3/TRBV12-4,TRBJ1-1
CASSRQGIGGSNQPQHF,TRBV11-2,TRBJ1-5
CASRLGRDSPRETQYF,TRBV12-2,TRBJ2-5
CASSVTSGGVPGELFF,TRBV9,TRBJ2-2